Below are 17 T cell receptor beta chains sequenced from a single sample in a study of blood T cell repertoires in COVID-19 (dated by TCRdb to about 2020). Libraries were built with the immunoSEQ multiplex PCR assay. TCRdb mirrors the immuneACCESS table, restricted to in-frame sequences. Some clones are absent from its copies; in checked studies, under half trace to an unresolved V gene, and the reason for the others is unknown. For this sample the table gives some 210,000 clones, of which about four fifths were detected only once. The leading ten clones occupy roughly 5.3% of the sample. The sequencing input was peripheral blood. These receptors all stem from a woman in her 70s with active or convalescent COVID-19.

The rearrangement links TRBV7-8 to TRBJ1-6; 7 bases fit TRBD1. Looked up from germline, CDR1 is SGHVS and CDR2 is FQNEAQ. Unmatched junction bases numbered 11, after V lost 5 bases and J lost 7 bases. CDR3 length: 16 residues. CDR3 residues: CASSRTNRDRNSPLHF. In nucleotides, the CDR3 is TGTGCCAGCAGCCGAACCAACCGGGACAGAAATTCACCCCTCCACTTT.

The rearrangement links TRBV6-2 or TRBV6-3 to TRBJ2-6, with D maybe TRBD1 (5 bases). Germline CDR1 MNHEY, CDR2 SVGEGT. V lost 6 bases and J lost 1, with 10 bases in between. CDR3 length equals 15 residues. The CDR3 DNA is TGTGCCAGCAGCCTCAGGGTTTCTGGGGCCAACGTCCTGACTTTC. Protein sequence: CASSLRVSGANVLTF.

The CDR3 is CASRPTSGYTGELFF. Written as DNA, the CDR3 is TGTGCCAGCAGACCGACTAGCGGATACACCGGGGAGCTGTTTTTT. The chain couples TRBV28 to TRBJ2-2; TRBD2 matches 9 bases. After removal of 6 bases from V and 3 bases from J, the junction contained 5 bases not matched to a gene. CDR1 and CDR2 (germline): MDHEN, SYDVKM. CDR3 size: 15 residues.

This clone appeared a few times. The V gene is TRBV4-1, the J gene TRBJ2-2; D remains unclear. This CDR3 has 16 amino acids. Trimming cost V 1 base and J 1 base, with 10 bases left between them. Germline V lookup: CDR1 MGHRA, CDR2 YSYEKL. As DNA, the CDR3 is TGCGCCAGCAGCCAAGTATTCGGGTTGAACACCGGGGAGCTGTTTTTT. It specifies CASSQVFGLNTGELFF.

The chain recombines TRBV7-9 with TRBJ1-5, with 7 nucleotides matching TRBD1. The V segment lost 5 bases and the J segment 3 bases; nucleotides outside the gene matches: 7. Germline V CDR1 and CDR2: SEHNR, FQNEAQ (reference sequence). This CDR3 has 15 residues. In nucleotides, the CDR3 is TGTGCCAGCAGCCTAGGGACAGTCGTCAATCAGCCCCAGCATTTT. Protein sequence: CASSLGTVVNQPQHF.

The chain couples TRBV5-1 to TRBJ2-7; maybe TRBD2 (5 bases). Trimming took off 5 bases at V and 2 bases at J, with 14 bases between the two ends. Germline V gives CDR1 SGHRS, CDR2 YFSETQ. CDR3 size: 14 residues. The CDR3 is CASSSEGAPYEQYF. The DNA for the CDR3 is TGCGCCAGCAGTTCTGAGGGAGCCCCCTACGAGCAGTACTTC.

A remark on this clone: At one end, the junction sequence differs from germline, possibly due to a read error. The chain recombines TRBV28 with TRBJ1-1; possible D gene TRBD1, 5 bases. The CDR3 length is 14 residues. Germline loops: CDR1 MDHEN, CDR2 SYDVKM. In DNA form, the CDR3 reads TGTGCCAGCACCTTTGGAGGGGTGAAAACTGAAGCTTTCTTT. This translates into CASTFGGVKTEAFF.

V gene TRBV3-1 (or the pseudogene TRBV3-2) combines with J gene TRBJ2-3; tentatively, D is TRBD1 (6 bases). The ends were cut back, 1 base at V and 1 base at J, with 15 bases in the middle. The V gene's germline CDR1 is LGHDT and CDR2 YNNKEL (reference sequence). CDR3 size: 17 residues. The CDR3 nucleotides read TGTGCCAGCAGCCAAGGGCTCCTACAGGGTGGCACAGATACGCAGTATTTT. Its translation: CASSQGLLQGGTDTQYF.

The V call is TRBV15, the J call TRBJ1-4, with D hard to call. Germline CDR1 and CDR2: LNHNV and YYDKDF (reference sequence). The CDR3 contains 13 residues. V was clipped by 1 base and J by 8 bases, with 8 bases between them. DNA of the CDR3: TGTGCCACCAGCAGAGTGCGTTTCGAAAAACTGTTTTTT. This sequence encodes CATSRVRFEKLFF.

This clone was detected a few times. The CDR3 DNA reads TGCGCCAGCAGCTTGGCAGCGCTGCCGGGGATGATAGGGGAGGATGAGCAGTTCTTC. Its protein product is CASSLAALPGMIGEDEQFF. The chain recombines TRBV5-1 with TRBJ2-1; the D gene is possibly TRBD2 (6 bases). Trimming cost V 0 bases and J 8 bases, with 27 bases left between them. CDR1 is SGHRS and CDR2 is YFSETQ in the germline V gene. CDR3 length equals 19 residues.

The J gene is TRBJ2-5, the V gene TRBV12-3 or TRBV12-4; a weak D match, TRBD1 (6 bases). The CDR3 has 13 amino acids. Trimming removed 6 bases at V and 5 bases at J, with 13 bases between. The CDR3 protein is CASSSDRWETQYF. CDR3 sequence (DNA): TGTGCCAGCAGCTCCGACAGGTGGGAGACCCAGTACTTC.

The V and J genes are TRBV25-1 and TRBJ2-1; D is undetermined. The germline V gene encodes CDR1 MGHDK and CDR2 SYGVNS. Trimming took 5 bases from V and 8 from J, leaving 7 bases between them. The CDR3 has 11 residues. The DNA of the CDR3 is TGTGCCAGCAGTCCCGCGGATGAGCAGTTCTTC. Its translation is CASSPADEQFF.

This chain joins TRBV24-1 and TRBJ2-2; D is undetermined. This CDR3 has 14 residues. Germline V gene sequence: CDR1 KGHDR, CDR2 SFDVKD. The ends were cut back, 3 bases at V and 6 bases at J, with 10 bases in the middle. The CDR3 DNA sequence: TGTGCCACCAGTGATGTGGGCCTTGCCGGGGAGCTGTTTTTT. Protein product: CATSDVGLAGELFF.

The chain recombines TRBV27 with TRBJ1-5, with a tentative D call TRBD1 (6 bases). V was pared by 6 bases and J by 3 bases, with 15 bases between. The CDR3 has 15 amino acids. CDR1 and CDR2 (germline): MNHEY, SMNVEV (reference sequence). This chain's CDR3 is CASSPAGAINQPQHF. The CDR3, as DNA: TGTGCCAGCAGCCCAGCGGGGGCTATCAATCAGCCCCAGCATTTT.

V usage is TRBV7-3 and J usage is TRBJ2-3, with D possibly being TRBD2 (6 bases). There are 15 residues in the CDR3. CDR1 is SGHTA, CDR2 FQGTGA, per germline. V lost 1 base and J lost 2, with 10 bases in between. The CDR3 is CASSLSGGTTDTQYF. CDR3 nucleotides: TGTGCCAGCAGCTTAAGTGGAGGGACCACAGATACGCAGTATTTT.

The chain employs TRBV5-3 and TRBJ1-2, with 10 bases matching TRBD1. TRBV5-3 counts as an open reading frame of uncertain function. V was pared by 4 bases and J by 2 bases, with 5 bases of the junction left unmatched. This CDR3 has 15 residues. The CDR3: CARSLWDRGNYGYTF. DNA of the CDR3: TGTGCCAGAAGCCTCTGGGACAGGGGAAACTATGGCTACACCTTC.

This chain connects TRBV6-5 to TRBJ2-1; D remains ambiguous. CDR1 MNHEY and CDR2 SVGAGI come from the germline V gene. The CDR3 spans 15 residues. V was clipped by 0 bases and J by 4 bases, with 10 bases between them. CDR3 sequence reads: CASSYSRRPYNEQFF. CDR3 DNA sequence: TGTGCCAGCAGTTACTCGAGGCGGCCGTACAATGAGCAGTTCTTC.